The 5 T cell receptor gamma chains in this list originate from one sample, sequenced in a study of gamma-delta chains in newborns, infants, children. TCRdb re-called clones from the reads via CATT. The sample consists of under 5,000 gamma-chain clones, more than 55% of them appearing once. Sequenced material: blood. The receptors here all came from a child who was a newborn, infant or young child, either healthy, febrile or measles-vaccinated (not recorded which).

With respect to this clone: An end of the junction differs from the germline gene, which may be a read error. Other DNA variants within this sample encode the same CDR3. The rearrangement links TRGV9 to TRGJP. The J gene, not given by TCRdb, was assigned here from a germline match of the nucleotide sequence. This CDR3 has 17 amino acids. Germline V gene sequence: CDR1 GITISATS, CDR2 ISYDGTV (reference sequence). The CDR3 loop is CALWEVRGELGKKIKVF. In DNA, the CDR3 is TGTGCCTTGTGGGAGGTGCGTGGGGAGTTGGGCAAAAAGATCAAGGTATTT.

The DNA for the CDR3 is TGTGCCTTGTGGGAGACTCGGGCCGATACCACTGGTTGGTTCAAGATATTT. This sequence encodes CALWETRADTTGWFKIF. The chain employs TRGV9 and TRGJP1. TCRdb offers no J gene call, so here the DNA was matched to germline to obtain one. CDR3 size: 17 residues. With 3 bases clipped from V and 0 bases from J, the junction kept 10 bases outside the gene matches. CDR1 GITISATS and CDR2 ISYDGTV come from the germline V gene (reference sequence).

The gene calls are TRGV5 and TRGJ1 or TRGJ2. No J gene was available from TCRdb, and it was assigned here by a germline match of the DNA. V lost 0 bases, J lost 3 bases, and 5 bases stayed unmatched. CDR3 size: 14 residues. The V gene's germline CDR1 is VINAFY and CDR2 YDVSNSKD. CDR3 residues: CATWDRRGYYKKLF. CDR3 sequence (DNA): TGTGCCACCTGGGACAGGCGGGGTTATTATAAGAAACTCTTT.

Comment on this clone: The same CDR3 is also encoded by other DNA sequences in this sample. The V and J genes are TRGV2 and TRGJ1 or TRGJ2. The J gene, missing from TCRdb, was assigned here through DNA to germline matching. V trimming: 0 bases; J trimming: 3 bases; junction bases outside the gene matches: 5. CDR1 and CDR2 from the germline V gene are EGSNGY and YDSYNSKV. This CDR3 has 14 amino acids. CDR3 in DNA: TGTGCCACCTGGGACGGGCCCGCTTATTATAAGAAACTCTTT. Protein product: CATWDGPAYYKKLF.

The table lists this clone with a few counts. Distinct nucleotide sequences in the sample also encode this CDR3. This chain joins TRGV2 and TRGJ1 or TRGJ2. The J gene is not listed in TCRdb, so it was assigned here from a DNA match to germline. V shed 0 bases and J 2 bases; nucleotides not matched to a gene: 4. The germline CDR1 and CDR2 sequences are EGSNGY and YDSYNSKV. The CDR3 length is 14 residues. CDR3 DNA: TGTGCCACCTGGGACGGGATCCATTATTATAAGAAACTCTTT. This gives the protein CATWDGIHYYKKLF.